The TCR beta chain described here comes from a study of T cells in Graves' hyperthyroidism and ophthalmopathy. This clonotype was seen many times. The CDR3 has 17 residues. V lost 6 bases, J lost 0 bases, and 15 bases stayed unmatched. In germline, CDR1 is SQVTM, CDR2 ANQGSEA. Amplification targeted TCR beta CDR3 regions from RNA transcripts. The HTBI set primed first-round TCR CDR3 RT-PCR. TCRdb redid the calling of the multiplex PCR reads with MiXCR, one entry per CDR3 protein. The table lists roughly 720,000 distinct CDR3 sequences, 15% to 20% of them singletons. Input material: blood. The TCR comes from a man aged 50 or older with Graves' hyperthyroidism. This chain joins TRBV29-1 and TRBJ2-7; TRBD2 matches 9 bases. As DNA, the CDR3 is TGCAGCGTCGCTAACCTAGCGGGAACCGAAAGCTCCTACGAGCAGTACTTC. As protein: CSVANLAGTESSYEQYF.